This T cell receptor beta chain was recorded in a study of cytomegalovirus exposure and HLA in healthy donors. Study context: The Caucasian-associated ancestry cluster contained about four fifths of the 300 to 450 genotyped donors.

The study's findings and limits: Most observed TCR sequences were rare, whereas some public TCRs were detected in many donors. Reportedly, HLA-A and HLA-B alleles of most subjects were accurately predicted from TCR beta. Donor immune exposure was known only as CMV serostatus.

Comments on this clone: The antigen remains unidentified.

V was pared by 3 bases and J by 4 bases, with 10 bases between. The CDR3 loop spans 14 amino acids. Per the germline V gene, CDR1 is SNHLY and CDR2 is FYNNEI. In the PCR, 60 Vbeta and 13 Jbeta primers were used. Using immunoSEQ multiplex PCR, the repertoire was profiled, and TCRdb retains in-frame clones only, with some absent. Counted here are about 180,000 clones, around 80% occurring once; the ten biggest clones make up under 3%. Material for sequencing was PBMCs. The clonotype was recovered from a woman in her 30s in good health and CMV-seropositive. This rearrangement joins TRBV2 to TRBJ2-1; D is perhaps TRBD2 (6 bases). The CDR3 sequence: CASSDRRGYNEQFF. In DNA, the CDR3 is TGTGCCAGCAGTGATAGGCGGGGTTACAATGAGCAGTTCTTC.